One sample yielded the 5 T cell receptor beta chains listed below, sequenced in a study of shared clonotypes between healthy human individuals. Sequencing used immunoSEQ multiplex PCR; TCRdb keeps in-frame clones, though not all of them. In the table there are 400,000 to 500,000 clones, around 79% of which are singletons. The sequenced sample consisted of PBMCs. These receptors originate from a woman in her thirties or forties in good health. Some clones in this sample may be carry-over from other donors' samples.

The gene calls are TRBV7-9 and TRBJ2-2, with D possibly called TRBD1 or TRBD2 (5 bases each). V was clipped by 0 bases and J by 0 bases, with 11 bases between them. From germline, CDR1 is SEHNR and CDR2 FQNEAQ (reference sequence). CDR3 length: 17 residues. CDR3 protein: CASSLAGGSPNTGELFF. DNA for the CDR3: TGTGCCAGCAGCTTAGCTGGGGGTTCCCCGAACACCGGGGAGCTGTTTTTT.

This chain joins TRBV27 and TRBJ2-5; the D gene is possibly TRBD2 (6 bases). Trimming removed 1 base at V and 1 base at J, with 10 bases between. The CDR3 sequence is 15 residues long. Germline values: CDR1 MNHEY, CDR2 SMNVEV (reference sequence). The CDR3 spells CASSLYSEGQETQYF. In DNA form, the CDR3 reads TGTGCCAGCAGTTTATACTCGGAGGGCCAAGAGACCCAGTACTTC.

This rearrangement joins TRBV2 to TRBJ2-2; D unclear. Germline loops: CDR1 SNHLY, CDR2 FYNNEI. The V end lost 6 bases, the J end lost 0 bases, and 11 bases lay between the germline ends. The CDR3 is 15 amino acids. The CDR3 DNA reads as TGTGCCAGCAGCGAATTCTACGCGAACACCGGGGAGCTGTTTTTT. It is translated as CASSEFYANTGELFF.

As concerns this clone: A far larger clone is just one base off, so this is likely a read error. In this CDR3 the conserved last residue, phenylalanine or tryptophan, is missing, so a read error is likely. The chain links TRBV7-8 to TRBJ2-7; no definite D call. Germline V gene sequence: CDR1 SGHVS, CDR2 FQNEAQ. CDR3 length equals 15 residues. V lost 6 bases to trimming and J lost 2 bases, with 17 bases between them. Here the CDR3 reads CASSFLRYSPYEQYL. DNA for the CDR3: TGTGCCAGCAGTTTCCTCCGCTACTCACCCTACGAGCAGTACCTC.

This chain joins TRBV28 and TRBJ2-7; a weak D match, TRBD2 (6 bases). Germline CDR1 reads MDHEN; CDR2 reads SYDVKM. The V end lost 7 bases, the J end lost 1 base, and 14 bases lay between the germline ends. There are 14 residues in the CDR3. The CDR3 region has the DNA TGTGCCAGCACCGATCCGGGGGTATCCTACGAGCAGTACTTC. It is translated as CASTDPGVSYEQYF.